These 7 T cell receptor beta chains were all obtained from the same sample, sequenced in a study of T cells in localized non-small cell lung cancer. Method: immunoSEQ multiplex PCR; TCRdb's copy keeps in-frame clones and lacks some. The profile shows over 25,000 clones, roughly 77% of them singletons. The material was peripheral blood, obtained before any cancer treatment. These receptors were collected from a male donor at least 60 years old with stage III squamous cell lung carcinoma.

The V gene is TRBV4-1, the J gene TRBJ2-3, with D possibly matching TRBD2 (7 bases). Looked up from germline, CDR1 is MGHRA and CDR2 is YSYEKL. V dropped 6 bases and J dropped 2 bases, with 9 bases sitting between them. The CDR3 runs 13 residues. CDR3 nucleotides: TGCGCCAGCAGGGGGGGGCTCACAGATACGCAGTATTTT. This sequence encodes CASRGGLTDTQYF.

The chain has TRBV5-4 and TRBJ2-2; 11 nucleotides match TRBD2. Trimming took 0 bases from V and 7 from J; bases not matched to a gene: 2. This CDR3 is 15 amino acids long. Germline values: CDR1 SGHNT, CDR2 YYREEE (reference sequence). CDR3: CASSLGTSGFGELFF. In DNA form, the CDR3 reads TGTGCCAGCAGCTTGGGGACTAGCGGGTTCGGGGAGCTGTTTTTT.

V is TRBV7-9 and J is TRBJ1-5; TRBD1 matches at 9 bases. This CDR3 is built from 19 residues. The ends lost 5 bases at V and 2 bases at J; junction bases unmatched: 16. Germline CDR1 SEHNR, CDR2 FQNEAQ (reference sequence). CDR3 nucleotide sequence: TGTGCCAGCAGCCCCGACCTGGGACAGGGTAGTATAGGCAATCAGCCCCAGCATTTT. Its protein product is CASSPDLGQGSIGNQPQHF.

The genes are TRBV5-4 and TRBJ2-7, with D perhaps TRBD2 (5 bases). V lost 4 bases and J lost 6, with 14 bases in between. CDR3 length equals 13 residues. Looked up from germline, CDR1 is SGHNT and CDR2 is YYREEE (reference sequence). The CDR3 region is CASSQDGKGEQYF. The CDR3 DNA reads as TGTGCCAGCAGCCAAGACGGGAAGGGCGAGCAGTACTTC.

The V and J genes are TRBV29-1 and TRBJ2-1; possibly TRBD1 for D (5 bases). Germline assignment: CDR1 SQVTM and CDR2 ANQGSEA. V was pared by 3 bases and J by 9 bases, with 24 bases between. The CDR3 totals 16 residues. CDR3 sequence (DNA): TGCAGCGTTGATGAGAGTGGTCTCCCCTCCAGGGCTGAGCAGTTCTTC. Protein product: CSVDESGLPSRAEQFF.

For the CDR3, the DNA is TGTGCCAGCAACAGCCAAGAGACCCAGTACTTC. Protein: CASNSQETQYF. The V gene is TRBV2, the J gene TRBJ2-5; no firm D call. The germline V gene encodes CDR1 SNHLY and CDR2 FYNNEI. CDR3 length: 11 amino acids. Trimming shortened V by 7 bases and J by 1 base, and 4 bases separated the two germline ends.

The chain uses TRBV14 and TRBJ2-7; D perhaps matches TRBD1 (5 bases). The germline V and J ends were trimmed by 0 bases and 0 bases, with 12 bases remaining between them. The germline V gene encodes CDR1 SGHDN and CDR2 FVKESK. CDR3 size: 16 residues. The CDR3 DNA reads as TGTGCCAGCAGCCAAGAATGGGGCAGCAGCTCCTACGAGCAGTACTTC. This codes for CASSQEWGSSSYEQYF.